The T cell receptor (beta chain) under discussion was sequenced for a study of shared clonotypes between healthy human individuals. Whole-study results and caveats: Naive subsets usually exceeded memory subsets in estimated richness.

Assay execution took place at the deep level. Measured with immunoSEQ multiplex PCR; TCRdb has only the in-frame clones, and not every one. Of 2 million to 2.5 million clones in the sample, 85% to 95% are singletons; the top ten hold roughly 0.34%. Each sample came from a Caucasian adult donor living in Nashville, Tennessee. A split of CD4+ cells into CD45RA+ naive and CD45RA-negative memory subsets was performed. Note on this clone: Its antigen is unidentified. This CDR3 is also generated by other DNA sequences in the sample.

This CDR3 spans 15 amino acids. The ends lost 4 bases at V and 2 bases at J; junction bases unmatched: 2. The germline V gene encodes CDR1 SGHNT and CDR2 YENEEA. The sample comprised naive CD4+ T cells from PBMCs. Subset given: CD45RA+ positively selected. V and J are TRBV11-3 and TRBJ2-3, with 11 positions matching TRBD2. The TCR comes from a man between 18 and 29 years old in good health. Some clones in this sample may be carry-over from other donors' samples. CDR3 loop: CASSSGLAVTDTQYF. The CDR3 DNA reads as TGTGCCAGCAGCTCGGGACTAGCGGTCACAGATACGCAGTATTTT.